This T cell receptor (beta chain) emerged from a study of cytomegalovirus exposure and HLA in healthy donors. General study points: Reports described diagnosis of cytomegalovirus status by the classifier as highly specific and sensitive. A later analysis found TCR association rates differed by HLA locus, highest for DRB1 and lowest for HLA-C.

This CDR3 has 15 amino acids. V lost 5 bases, J lost 4 bases, and 17 bases lay in between. Germline CDR1 is MNHEY and CDR2 is SMNVEV (reference sequence). PCR primers comprised 60 Vbeta and 13 Jbeta primers. Profiled with immunoSEQ multiplex PCR; TCRdb holds only in-frame clones, not every one. This table holds about 170,000 clones, 75% to 90% found once. Turning to this clone: The antigen remains undetermined.

Sequencing used PBMCs. This rearrangement joins TRBV27 to TRBJ1-1, with D perhaps matching TRBD1 (6 bases). The receptor was derived from a male donor in good health and CMV-seronegative. The CDR3: CASSPLGGRVTEAFF. The CDR3 region has the DNA TGTGCCAGCAGTCCCCTTGGGGGCCGGGTCACTGAAGCTTTCTTT.